This entry describes one T cell receptor (beta chain). The sample belongs to a study of blood T cell repertoires in COVID-19. In the study overall: Material from acute and convalescent COVID-19 was sourced from the United States, Italy and Spain.

Living in 24 US areas, the participants were between roughly 18 and 90 years of age. Authors' analysis steps: The assay estimated nucleated cells by amplifying reference gene primers. Sequenced by immunoSEQ multiplex PCR; TCRdb stores in-frame clones only, minus some. That table gives V, J and clone size, and the DNA gave D and trimming. The repertoire holds roughly 330,000 clones, with approximately 88% as singletons. Sequencing used PBMCs or T cells enriched from blood (not recorded which). The sequence was obtained from a man aged 30 to 45 who had recovered from COVID-19.

The CDR3 DNA reads TGTGCCACCAGCAGAGACAGGGGCCAAGGTGGGAATTCACCCCTCCACTTT. Protein product: CATSRDRGQGGNSPLHF. The chain carries TRBV15 and TRBJ1-6, with a tentative D call TRBD1 (6 bases). The CDR3 covers 17 residues. Trimming shortened V by 0 bases and J by 7 bases, and 16 bases separated the two germline ends. Germline V gene data show CDR1 as LNHNV and CDR2 as YYDKDF (reference sequence).